The 32 T cell receptor beta chains below come from one sample, sequenced in a study of CD4 T cells in relation to SARS-CoV-2 and coronaviruses. Repertoires were generated with immunoSEQ multiplex PCR, while TCRdb's copy carries only in-frame clones and drops some. The sample has 20,000 to 25,000 clones, 74% seen once. The unexposed donors gave CD4+ T cells in about 2011-2018, prior to COVID-19. CD4+ T cells were isolated from the cells after around 11 days of culture. These TCRs' antigens remain unknown. Input material: CD4+ T cells from PBMCs, cultured in vitro. These TCRs come from a human donor in good health.

This clone showed up just a few times. The chain is built from TRBV18 and TRBJ2-5; 7 bases map to TRBD2. V dropped 2 bases and J dropped 4; count of bases not matched to a gene: 10. Germline assignment: CDR1 KGHSH and CDR2 LQKENI. The CDR3 covers 16 residues. The CDR3 DNA is TGTGCCAGCTCACCAATTACAGCGGGGAGAGGAGAGACCCAGTACTTC. This codes for CASSPITAGRGETQYF.

In its sample, this clone was seen once. The rearrangement joins TRBV3-1 (or the pseudogene TRBV3-2) to TRBJ2-1; D is possibly TRBD1 (6 bases). The CDR3 is made up of 17 amino acids. Trimming left V 1 base short and J 8 bases short, with 21 bases between. Germline V gives CDR1 LGHDT, CDR2 YNNKEL (reference sequence). The CDR3, as DNA: TGTGCCAGCAGCCAAGGCCCCGGCAGGGGTTTTCTGGATGAGCAGTTCTTC. Translating it yields CASSQGPGRGFLDEQFF.

The chain uses TRBV3-1 (or the pseudogene TRBV3-2) and TRBJ2-3; D uncertain. The CDR3 is 14 amino acids. CDR1 and CDR2 from the germline V gene are LGHDT and YNNKEL (reference sequence). The V and J ends lost 0 bases and 0 bases respectively, with 4 bases between them. The CDR3 sequence: CASSQEVSTDTQYF. The CDR3 DNA follows: TGTGCCAGCAGCCAAGAGGTGAGCACAGATACGCAGTATTTT.

The J gene is TRBJ2-3, the V gene TRBV7-9; unclear D gene. This CDR3 is built from 14 residues. CDR1 SEHNR and CDR2 FQNEAQ come from the germline V gene (reference sequence). The V end lost 6 bases, the J end lost 6 bases, and 16 bases lay between the germline ends. The CDR3 DNA reads TGTGCCAGCAGTTACGCCCGGACCACGGATACGCAGTATTTT. This encodes CASSYARTTDTQYF.

This clone was counted between two and nine times. This chain uses TRBV14 with TRBJ2-1, with 9 positions matching TRBD1. With V trimmed by 3 bases and J by 5 bases, 14 bases remained unmatched. CDR3 size: 18 residues. The V gene's germline CDR1 is SGHDN and CDR2 FVKESK. The CDR3 nucleotides are TGTGCCAGCAGCCAGGGATCCGGGACAGGGCTCTGGAACAATGAGCAGTTCTTC. This encodes CASSQGSGTGLWNNEQFF.

V and J are TRBV9 and TRBJ1-3, with D hard to call. Looked up from germline, CDR1 is SGDLS and CDR2 is YYNGEE. The CDR3 length is 12 residues. V dropped 5 bases and J dropped 4 bases, with 7 bases sitting between them. CDR3 sequence reads: CASSPVGNTIYF. The CDR3 DNA sequence: TGTGCCAGCAGTCCAGTCGGAAACACCATATATTTT.

V and J are TRBV11-1 and TRBJ2-7; 8 nucleotides align to TRBD2. The CDR3 has 14 residues. V lost 6 bases, J lost 3 bases, and 7 bases stayed unmatched. The V gene's germline CDR1 is SGHAT and CDR2 FQDESV (reference sequence). Written as DNA, the CDR3 is TGTGCCAGCAGTCCCCCGGGACTAGTCTACGAGCAGTACTTC. Amino acid sequence: CASSPPGLVYEQYF.

The chain employs TRBV2 and TRBJ2-2, with D hard to call. In germline, CDR1 is SNHLY, CDR2 FYNNEI. The CDR3 is made up of 15 amino acids. The germline V and J ends were trimmed by 6 bases and 2 bases, with 13 bases remaining between them. CDR3 in DNA: TGTGCCAGCAGCAAATTGAAGGGTAACACCGGGGAGCTGTTTTTT. Protein sequence: CASSKLKGNTGELFF.

The chain carries TRBV4-1 and TRBJ2-1; TRBD2 matches at 11 bases. Germline V gene data show CDR1 as MGHRA and CDR2 as YSYEKL. V lost 5 bases and J lost 6; bases outside the gene matches: 21. This CDR3 has 20 amino acids. This CDR3 is CASSSPSFGLAGGESNEQFF. The CDR3 DNA reads TGCGCCAGCAGCTCGCCAAGTTTCGGGCTAGCGGGAGGAGAAAGCAATGAGCAGTTCTTC.

This chain links TRBV19 with TRBJ2-4; D possibly corresponds to TRBD1 (5 bases). V lost 3 bases and J lost 14, with 17 bases in between. Germline assignment: CDR1 LNHDA and CDR2 SQIVND (reference sequence). The CDR3 has 13 amino acids. DNA of the CDR3: TGTGCCAGTAGTATGCTGGGGCGCCGGCCGGAGTACTTC. This codes for CASSMLGRRPEYF.

This clone was seen a few times. The chain uses TRBV19 and TRBJ1-4; 9 nucleotides line up with TRBD1. The germline V gene has CDR1 LNHDA and CDR2 SQIVND (reference sequence). V was clipped by 7 bases and J by 8 bases; unmatched bases: 11. This CDR3 region has 15 residues. The CDR3, as DNA: TGTGCCAGTACCGCTAAGGGACAGGGAGGAGAAAAACTGTTTTTT. The encoded protein is CASTAKGQGGEKLFF.

The V gene is TRBV28, the J gene TRBJ2-3; D not certain. The CDR3 is 13 residues long. V lost 3 bases, J lost 6 bases, and 10 bases lay in between. Germline CDR1 MDHEN, CDR2 SYDVKM. The DNA for the CDR3 is TGTGCCAGCAGTTTTAGACGGGCGGATACGCAGTATTTT. Its protein product is CASSFRRADTQYF.

The chain has TRBV28 and TRBJ2-1, with D tentatively TRBD1 (5 bases). The V end lost 6 bases, the J end lost 9 bases, and 24 bases lay between the germline ends. This CDR3 is 16 amino acids long. The V gene's germline CDR1 is MDHEN and CDR2 SYDVKM. The CDR3 protein is CASRLQGVGTQVEQFF. The CDR3 DNA reads as TGTGCCAGCAGGCTACAAGGGGTGGGAACTCAGGTTGAGCAGTTCTTC.

The chain has TRBV29-1 and TRBJ2-1, with TRBD2 matching over 9 bases. CDR1 and CDR2 (germline): SQVTM, ANQGSEA. The CDR3 runs 14 residues. CDR3 in DNA: TGCAGTGCCGGCAAGCGGGAGGACCACAATGAGCAGTTCTTC. Residues: CSAGKREDHNEQFF.

The chain uses TRBV27 and TRBJ2-3, with D possibly being TRBD2 (5 bases). V lost 2 bases to trimming and J lost 5 bases, with 5 bases between them. Germline loops: CDR1 MNHEY, CDR2 SMNVEV (reference sequence). CDR3 length: 12 residues. The CDR3 loop is CASSLSGDTQYF. The CDR3 coding sequence is TGTGCCAGCAGTTTAAGCGGAGATACGCAGTATTTT.

This chain uses TRBV6-1 with TRBJ1-2; TRBD1 aligns across 7 bases. The CDR3 is 15 residues long. The ends lost 0 bases at V and 8 bases at J; junction bases unmatched: 9. The germline V gene has CDR1 MNHNS and CDR2 SASEGT. The CDR3 DNA reads as TGTGCCAGCAGTGAAGCTCACGGACAGGAATACGGCTACACCTTC. Translated, it gives CASSEAHGQEYGYTF.

V usage is TRBV18 and J usage is TRBJ1-1, with unresolved D. Trimming took 3 bases from V and 6 from J, leaving 23 bases between them. Germline V gene sequence: CDR1 KGHSH, CDR2 LQKENI. The CDR3 is 17 residues long. DNA for the CDR3: TGTGCCAGCTCACCCGGTATCTTAAAATATTCTGGTGCTGAAGCTTTCTTT. Protein: CASSPGILKYSGAEAFF.

V usage is TRBV7-2 and J usage is TRBJ2-5; D is possibly TRBD2 (5 bases). Germline lookup yields CDR1 SGHTA and CDR2 FQGNSA. The CDR3 loop spans 13 amino acids. V lost 6 bases and J 9 bases, leaving 17 bases between the germline ends. The CDR3 DNA is TGTGCCAGCAGTCTGCCGGGGTCTGGGGCCCAGTACTTC. This translates into CASSLPGSGAQYF.

The rearrangement links TRBV28 to TRBJ1-2; D is unresolved. V shed 4 bases and J shed 8 bases, with 11 bases lying between them. Germline CDR1 and CDR2: MDHEN and SYDVKM. The CDR3 is 12 amino acids. CDR3: CASSSSSEGYTF. The CDR3 coding sequence is TGTGCCAGCAGTTCCTCTAGCGAGGGCTACACCTTC.

This chain uses TRBV2 with TRBJ1-3, with D perhaps matching TRBD1 (6 bases). V lost 4 bases and J lost 9, with 19 bases in between. CDR1 and CDR2 from the germline V gene are SNHLY and FYNNEI. The CDR3 is made up of 15 amino acids. CDR3 coding DNA: TGTGCCAGCAGTGGGACCGGGACAAGGGCTAGCACCATATATTTT. It is translated as CASSGTGTRASTIYF.

V gene TRBV7-9 combines with J gene TRBJ2-1; 7 bases agree with TRBD1. After removal of 5 bases from V and 4 bases from J, the junction contained 2 bases not matched to a gene. The CDR3 has 13 residues. The V gene's germline CDR1 is SEHNR and CDR2 FQNEAQ (reference sequence). The CDR3 region is CASSLGQYNEQFF. As DNA, the CDR3 is TGTGCCAGCAGCCTGGGACAGTACAATGAGCAGTTCTTC.

The chain couples TRBV19 to TRBJ2-1; the match to TRBD2 covers 9 bases. The CDR3 sequence is 14 residues long. Germline assignment: CDR1 LNHDA and CDR2 SQIVND (reference sequence). The trim removed 8 bases at V and 4 bases at J, leaving 6 bases unmatched. CDR3: CASGGGREYNEQFF. The CDR3 nucleotides are TGTGCCAGTGGGGGCGGGAGGGAATACAATGAGCAGTTCTTC.

Here the CDR3 DNA reads TGCGCCAGCAGCCAAGCCCCCCAGGCAGGGGCGATTAATCAGCCCCAGCATTTT. Encoded protein: CASSQAPQAGAINQPQHF. The V and J genes are TRBV4-1 and TRBJ1-5, with D perhaps matching TRBD1 (6 bases). In germline, CDR1 is MGHRA, CDR2 YSYEKL. With 1 base removed from V and 4 bases from J, the gap between germline ends came to 20 bases. This CDR3 contains 18 residues.

The CDR3 reads CASSRGTLGTGSEQYF. Here the CDR3 DNA reads TGCGCCAGCAGCAGGGGAACCCTCGGGACAGGGAGCGAGCAGTACTTC. The J gene is TRBJ2-7, the V gene TRBV5-1; TRBD1 matches at 9 bases. From germline, CDR1 is SGHRS and CDR2 YFSETQ. The CDR3 has 16 amino acids. V dropped 4 bases and J dropped 6; count of bases not matched to a gene: 14.

V gene TRBV7-8 combines with J gene TRBJ2-2; 9 positions agree with TRBD2. The CDR3 sequence is 16 residues long. The V gene's germline CDR1 is SGHVS and CDR2 FQNEAQ. V was clipped by 5 bases and J by 6 bases; unmatched bases: 10. The CDR3 nucleotides read TGTGCCAGCAGCCGACCGGGACTAGCTGGGGCCGGGGAGCTGTTTTTT. Encoded protein: CASSRPGLAGAGELFF.

The DNA of the CDR3 is TGTGCCACTCACCCGGGCCCAGGTGTGTGGGGGACCTACGAGCAGTACTTC. As protein: CATHPGPGVWGTYEQYF. The chain links TRBV3-1 (or the pseudogene TRBV3-2) to TRBJ2-7; D is tentatively TRBD1 or TRBD2 (5 bases each). V was pared by 10 bases and J by 2 bases, with 27 bases between. CDR3 length: 17 amino acids. Germline-derived CDR1 and CDR2 are LGHDT and YNNKEL (reference sequence).

This chain connects TRBV12-3 or TRBV12-4 to TRBJ1-6, with D perhaps TRBD1 (5 bases). Trimming stripped 3 bases from V and 10 bases from J, with 10 bases between. This CDR3 spans 13 amino acids. The CDR3 nucleotides are TGTGCCAGCAGTTTGGGGGGAGGGTCACCCCTCCACTTT. Protein: CASSLGGGSPLHF.

This sequence joins TRBV27 and TRBJ2-1, with D possibly being TRBD1 or TRBD2 (6 bases each). The CDR3 contains 18 residues. The germline V and J ends were trimmed by 5 bases and 3 bases, with 23 bases remaining between them. Germline V gene sequence: CDR1 MNHEY, CDR2 SMNVEV (reference sequence). The CDR3 loop reads CASSLTTMGGVLYNEQFF. CDR3 nucleotide sequence: TGTGCCAGCAGTCTAACGACGATGGGGGGCGTACTCTACAATGAGCAGTTCTTC.

The chain combines TRBV5-6 with TRBJ2-5; D unresolved. CDR1 SGHDT and CDR2 YYEEEE come from the germline V gene. Trimming took off 1 base at V and 4 bases at J, with 8 bases between the two ends. This CDR3 region has 13 residues. The CDR3 reads CASSLSSPETQYF. The CDR3 DNA reads as TGTGCCAGCAGCTTGAGCAGCCCAGAGACCCAGTACTTC.

This clone was counted a single time. The chain joins TRBV15 to TRBJ2-7; the match to TRBD2 covers 7 bases. The junction had 6 bases not matched to a gene; V was cut back by 1 base and J by 6 bases. In germline, CDR1 is LNHNV, CDR2 YYDKDF (reference sequence). CDR3 length: 14 residues. The CDR3 nucleotides are TGTGCCACCAGCAGAGTGGGGGGGGTGGGCGAGCAGTACTTC. Protein: CATSRVGGVGEQYF.

This clone was picked up a small number of times. This CDR3 is CASKDSSGSEKLFF. CDR3 nucleotides: TGTGCCAGCAAAGACAGCAGTGGAAGCGAAAAACTGTTTTTT. The genes are TRBV2 and TRBJ1-4, with D possibly TRBD1 on 5 matching bases. Germline V CDR1 and CDR2: SNHLY, FYNNEI. This CDR3 has 14 amino acids. V lost 7 bases and J 8 bases, leaving 17 bases between the germline ends.

This clone came up once. Compared with germline, one end of the junction differs, possibly owing to a read error. The gene calls are TRBV9 and TRBJ2-5; unclear D gene. The CDR3 spans 12 residues. The germline gives CDR1 SGDLS, CDR2 YYNGEE. CDR3 coding DNA: TGTGCCAGCAGCAACCCCCAACAGACCCAGTACTTC. Translated: CASSNPQQTQYF. The full variable domain, in which reference TRBV9 and TRBJ2-5 provide the parts outside the CDR3, is DSGVTQTPKHLITATGQRVTLRCSPRSGDLSVYWYQQSLDQGLQFLIQYYNGEERAKGNILERFSAQQFPDLHSELNLSSLELGDSALYFCASSNPQQTQYFGPGTRLLVL.